Below, 11 T cell receptor beta chains from the same sample are listed, as sequenced in a study of T cell repertoires in cytomegalovirus infection. TCRdb re-called the reads with MiXCR, one entry per CDR3 protein. The table has approximately 700,000 distinct CDR3 sequences, roughly 35% seen once. The sequencing sample was made of PBMCs. These receptors all stem from a human donor in good health (CMV status not recorded). Some clones in this sample may be carry-over from other donors' samples.

The table lists this clonotype with many counts. The chain recombines TRBV7-8 with TRBJ2-3; TRBD2 is a possible D gene (6 bases). Deletions cut 1 base from V and 1 base from J, with 12 bases between. This CDR3 contains 16 residues. Looked up from germline, CDR1 is SGHVS and CDR2 is FQNEAQ. CDR3 nucleotides: TGTGCCAGCAGCTTAGTTACTGCGGGGCGCACAGATACGCAGTATTTT. This codes for CASSLVTAGRTDTQYF.

CDR3 sequence reads: CSAREGSTEAFF. Here the CDR3 DNA reads TGCAGTGCTAGAGAGGGCTCAACTGAAGCTTTCTTT. The gene calls are TRBV20-1 and TRBJ1-1; D is uncertain. CDR3 length equals 12 residues. Germline V lookup: CDR1 DFQATT, CDR2 SNEGSKA (reference sequence). V dropped 0 bases and J dropped 5 bases, with 7 bases sitting between them.

This clonotype was seen more than once but under ten times. The genes are TRBV19 and TRBJ2-5, with D hard to call. The germline gives CDR1 LNHDA, CDR2 SQIVND (reference sequence). Trimming removed 7 bases at V and 2 bases at J, with 11 bases between. The CDR3 has 13 residues. The CDR3 DNA reads as TGTGCCAGTAAGATCGCAGAACAAGAGACCCAGTACTTC. Protein: CASKIAEQETQYF.

The chain carries TRBV18 and TRBJ2-3; D is possibly TRBD2 (5 bases). This CDR3 has 13 residues. Germline V CDR1 and CDR2: KGHSH, LQKENI. V lost 5 bases and J 6 bases, leaving 12 bases between the germline ends. DNA of the CDR3: TGTGCCAGCTCAAGCGGAGGATGGGATACGCAGTATTTT. It specifies CASSSGGWDTQYF.

This clonotype was seen repeatedly, ten times or more. One end of the junction does not line up with germline, which may come from a read error. The J gene is TRBJ1-1, the V gene TRBV7-8; D gene unclear. The CDR3 is 11 amino acids. Germline lookup yields CDR1 SGHVS and CDR2 FQNEAQ. The chain's CDR3 is CASRLVAEAFF. In DNA, the CDR3 is TGTGCCAGCAGATTAGTAGCTGAAGCTTTCTTT.

This clonotype was observed a handful of times. The chain employs TRBV28 and TRBJ2-2; 7 bases are a match to TRBD2. After removal of 4 bases from V and 0 bases from J, the junction contained 11 bases not matched to a gene. Germline V gene data show CDR1 as MDHEN and CDR2 as SYDVKM. The CDR3 is 18 amino acids. The chain's CDR3 is CASSSGGLPRSNTGELFF. The CDR3 DNA reads TGTGCCAGCAGTTCCGGGGGACTACCTCGCTCGAACACCGGGGAGCTGTTTTTT.

In its sample, this clonotype was seen a few times. The rearrangement uses TRBV27 and TRBJ2-7; TRBD1 matches at 8 bases. The CDR3 contains 15 residues. V trimming: 6 bases; J trimming: 0 bases; junction bases outside the gene matches: 7. Germline CDR1 is MNHEY and CDR2 is SMNVEV (reference sequence). CDR3 in amino acids: CASSSGGPSSYEQYF. CDR3 sequence (DNA): TGTGCCAGCAGCTCAGGGGGCCCAAGCTCCTACGAGCAGTACTTC.

As to this clonotype: Just one base apart from a much larger clone, this may be a read error. The rearrangement links TRBV7-2 to TRBJ2-1, with D perhaps TRBD1 or TRBD2 (5 bases each). The CDR3 runs 13 residues. In germline, CDR1 is SGHTA, CDR2 FQGNSA. The DNA for the CDR3 is TGTGCCAGCAGCGGGGGAGCCTACAATGAGCGGTTCTTC. This encodes CASSGGAYNERFF.

This clonotype was seen repeatedly, ten times or more. The J gene is TRBJ1-6, the V gene TRBV7-8, with D hard to call. CDR3 size: 18 residues. Germline CDR1 and CDR2: SGHVS and FQNEAQ. V lost 5 bases, J lost 0 bases, and 17 bases lay in between. The CDR3 is CASSRSDLMSSYNSPLHF. The CDR3 region has the DNA TGTGCCAGCAGCCGTAGCGACCTAATGAGCTCCTATAATTCACCCCTCCACTTT.

The CDR3 sequence: CASSSVSGRAGETQYF. The CDR3 DNA follows: TGTGCCAGCAGTTCAGTTAGCGGGAGGGCCGGGGAGACCCAGTACTTC. This chain connects TRBV27 to TRBJ2-5; 11 nucleotides line up with TRBD2. CDR3 length equals 16 residues. Germline V gene sequence: CDR1 MNHEY, CDR2 SMNVEV (reference sequence). The trim removed 4 bases at V and 5 bases at J, leaving 9 bases unmatched.

This clonotype was recorded at least ten times. The J gene is TRBJ2-7, the V gene TRBV27; possible D gene TRBD2, 6 bases. V lost 6 bases, J lost 0 bases, and 6 bases lay in between. The CDR3 is 12 amino acids. Per germline, CDR1 MNHEY and CDR2 SMNVEV (reference sequence). CDR3 DNA: TGTGCCAGCAGGGAGGGCTCCTACGAGCAGTACTTC. Protein product: CASREGSYEQYF.